One and the same sample provided the 10 T cell receptor beta chains below, sequenced in a study of blood T cell repertoires in COVID-19. Some clones are missing from TCRdb's copy, which holds only in-frame ones; the method was immunoSEQ multiplex PCR. The data contain 85,000 to 120,000 clones, approximately 80% of them singletons. Sequencing input: peripheral blood. All receptors derive from a woman aged 55-69 years with acute or convalescent COVID-19.

This clone appeared once. The chain has TRBV25-1 and TRBJ1-6; TRBD1 matches 10 bases. The CDR3 has 14 residues. Trimming cost V 4 bases and J 10 bases; bases outside gene matches: 4. Per germline, CDR1 MGHDK and CDR2 SYGVNS. CDR3 DNA sequence: TGTGCCAGCAGTGTCCTGGGACAGGGGTCACCCCTCCACTTT. This translates into CASSVLGQGSPLHF.

V is TRBV7-9 and J is TRBJ2-1; the D is unclear. Trimming shortened V by 4 bases and J by 8 bases, and 15 bases separated the two germline ends. CDR3 length: 14 residues. CDR1 and CDR2 from the germline V gene are SEHNR and FQNEAQ (reference sequence). This CDR3 reads CASSSGTPRDEQFF. The CDR3 bases are TGTGCCAGCAGCTCCGGCACCCCACGGGATGAGCAGTTCTTC.

This sequence joins TRBV3-1 (or the pseudogene TRBV3-2) and TRBJ1-4; 8 bases agree with TRBD1. The germline V gene has CDR1 LGHDT and CDR2 YNNKEL (reference sequence). Unmatched junction bases numbered 6, after V lost 4 bases and J lost 8 bases. The CDR3 consists of 14 residues. As DNA, the CDR3 is TGTGCCAGCAGCCTCAGGGGGCAGCGGGAAAAACTGTTTTTT. Protein: CASSLRGQREKLFF.

The chain links TRBV28 to TRBJ2-7, with 7 positions matching TRBD1. CDR1 is MDHEN and CDR2 is SYDVKM in the germline V gene. This CDR3 is built from 15 residues. Unmatched junction bases numbered 8, after V lost 3 bases and J lost 3 bases. CDR3 coding DNA: TGTGCCAGCAGTTTTCCCAAAACAGGGGACTACGAGCAGTACTTC. It codes for CASSFPKTGDYEQYF. Based on the CDR3 plus reference TRBV28 and TRBJ2-7, the full variable domain is DVKVTQSSRYLVKRTGEKVFLECVQDMDHENMFWYRQDPGLGLRLIYFSYDVKMKEKGDIPEGYSVSREKKERFSLILESASTNQTSMYLCASSFPKTGDYEQYFGPGTRLTVT.

This clone was detected only a few times. The chain employs TRBV6-5 and TRBJ1-1; no firm D call. This CDR3 has 11 residues. V dropped 5 bases and J dropped 8 bases, with 9 bases sitting between them. Germline V gene data show CDR1 as MNHEY and CDR2 as SVGAGI. This CDR3 is CASSRSGEAFF. The DNA of the CDR3 is TGTGCCAGCAGTCGCTCGGGGGAAGCTTTCTTT.

This chain connects TRBV9 to TRBJ2-3; the D gene is possibly TRBD2 (7 bases). Trimming cost V 0 bases and J 1 base, with 9 bases left between them. From germline, CDR1 is SGDLS and CDR2 YYNGEE. The CDR3 is made up of 15 amino acids. CDR3 amino acids: CASSVAGGRTDTQYF. For the CDR3, the DNA is TGTGCCAGCAGCGTAGCGGGGGGCCGCACAGATACGCAGTATTTT.

V and J are TRBV27 and TRBJ2-1; 12 nucleotides match TRBD2. The V gene's germline CDR1 is MNHEY and CDR2 SMNVEV (reference sequence). The CDR3 is 18 residues long. V trimming: 2 bases; J trimming: 1 base; junction bases outside the gene matches: 6. The CDR3 protein is CASSLGTSGLGSYNEQFF. The CDR3 DNA is TGTGCCAGCAGTTTAGGGACTAGCGGGCTCGGGTCCTACAATGAGCAGTTCTTC.

The J gene is TRBJ1-5, the V gene TRBV19; no reliable D call. Germline assignment: CDR1 LNHDA and CDR2 SQIVND (reference sequence). This CDR3 has 16 residues. V lost 3 bases to trimming and J lost 5 bases, with 17 bases between them. DNA for the CDR3: TGTGCCAGTAGTATTTTTCTGGCTCAACCCTATCAGCCCCAGCATTTT. It translates to CASSIFLAQPYQPQHF.

The V and J genes are TRBV18 and TRBJ1-2, with 7 bases aligning to TRBD1. Germline V gene lookup returns CDR1 KGHSH and CDR2 LQKENI. The junction had 2 bases not matched to a gene; V was cut back by 2 bases and J by 5 bases. The CDR3 is 13 residues long. Written as DNA, the CDR3 is TGTGCCAGCTCACCATCCAGGGGGTATGGCTACACCTTC. This sequence encodes CASSPSRGYGYTF.

This rearrangement joins TRBV5-6 to TRBJ1-1, with D perhaps matching TRBD1 (5 bases). From germline, CDR1 is SGHDT and CDR2 YYEEEE. The CDR3 length is 14 residues. The V gene lost 6 bases and the J gene lost 5 bases, with 17 bases spanning the gap. The CDR3 DNA is TGTGCCAGCACCATACAGAGGCGGGGGACTGAAGCTTTCTTT. Translation: CASTIQRRGTEAFF.